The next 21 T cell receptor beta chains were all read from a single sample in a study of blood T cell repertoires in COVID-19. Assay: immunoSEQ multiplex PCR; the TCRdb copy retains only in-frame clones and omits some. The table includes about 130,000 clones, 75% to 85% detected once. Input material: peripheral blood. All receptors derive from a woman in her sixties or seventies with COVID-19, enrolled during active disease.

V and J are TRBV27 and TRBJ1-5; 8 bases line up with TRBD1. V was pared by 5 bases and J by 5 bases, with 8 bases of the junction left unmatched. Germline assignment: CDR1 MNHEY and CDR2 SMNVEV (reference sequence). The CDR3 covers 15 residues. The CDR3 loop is CASSRTGGGHQPQHF. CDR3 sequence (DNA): TGTGCCAGCAGTCGAACAGGGGGGGGGCATCAGCCCCAGCATTTT.

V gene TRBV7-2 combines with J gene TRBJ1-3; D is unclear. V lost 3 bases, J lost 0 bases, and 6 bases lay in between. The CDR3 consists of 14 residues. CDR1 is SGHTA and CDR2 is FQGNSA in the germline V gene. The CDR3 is CASSLEFSGNTIYF. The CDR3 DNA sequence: TGTGCCAGCAGCTTGGAGTTCTCTGGAAACACCATATATTTT.

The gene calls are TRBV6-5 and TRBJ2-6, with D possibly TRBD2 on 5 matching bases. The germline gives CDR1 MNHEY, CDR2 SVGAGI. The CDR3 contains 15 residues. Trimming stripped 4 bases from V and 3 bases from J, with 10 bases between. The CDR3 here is CASSSLGVGANVLTF. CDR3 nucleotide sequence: TGTGCCAGCAGTTCTTTGGGAGTTGGGGCCAACGTCCTGACTTTC.

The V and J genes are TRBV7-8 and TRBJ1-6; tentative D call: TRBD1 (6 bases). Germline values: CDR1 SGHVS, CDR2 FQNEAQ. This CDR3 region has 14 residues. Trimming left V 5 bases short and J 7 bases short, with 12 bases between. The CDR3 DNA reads TGTGCCAGCAGCCTCCGGGACACCAATTCACCCCTCCACTTT. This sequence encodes CASSLRDTNSPLHF.

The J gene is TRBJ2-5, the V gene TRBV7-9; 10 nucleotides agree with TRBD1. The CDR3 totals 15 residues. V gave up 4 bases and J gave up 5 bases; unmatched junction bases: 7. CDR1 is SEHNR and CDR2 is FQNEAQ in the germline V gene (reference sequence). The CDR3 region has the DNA TGTGCCAGCAGCTACCAGGGACAGGGGTGGGAGACCCAGTACTTC. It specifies CASSYQGQGWETQYF.

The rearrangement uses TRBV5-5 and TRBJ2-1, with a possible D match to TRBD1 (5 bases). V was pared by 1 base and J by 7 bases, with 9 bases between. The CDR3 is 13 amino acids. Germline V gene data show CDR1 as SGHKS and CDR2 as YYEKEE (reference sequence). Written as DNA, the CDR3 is TGTGCCAGCAGCTTGCAGGGCTTGAATGAGCAGTTCTTC. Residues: CASSLQGLNEQFF.

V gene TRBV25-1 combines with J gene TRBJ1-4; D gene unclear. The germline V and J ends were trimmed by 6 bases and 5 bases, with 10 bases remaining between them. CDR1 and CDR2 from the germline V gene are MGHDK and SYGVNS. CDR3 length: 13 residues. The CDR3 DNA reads TGTGCCAGCAGCCTCCCGGGGAATGAAAAACTGTTTTTT. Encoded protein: CASSLPGNEKLFF.

The CDR3 loop is CATKSPGQDSGANVLTF. The DNA of the CDR3 is TGTGCCACCAAAAGCCCGGGACAGGACTCTGGGGCCAACGTCCTGACTTTC. V is TRBV24-1 and J is TRBJ2-6, with 8 nucleotides matching TRBD1. Germline CDR1 is KGHDR and CDR2 is SFDVKD. This CDR3 region has 17 residues. V gave up 8 bases and J gave up 0 bases; unmatched junction bases: 8.

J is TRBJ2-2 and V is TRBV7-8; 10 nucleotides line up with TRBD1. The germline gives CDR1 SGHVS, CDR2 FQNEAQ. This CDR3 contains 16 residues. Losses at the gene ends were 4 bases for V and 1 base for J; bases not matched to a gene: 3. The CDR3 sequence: CASSSTGGLNTGELFF. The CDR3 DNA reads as TGTGCCAGCAGCTCGACAGGGGGCTTGAACACCGGGGAGCTGTTTTTT.

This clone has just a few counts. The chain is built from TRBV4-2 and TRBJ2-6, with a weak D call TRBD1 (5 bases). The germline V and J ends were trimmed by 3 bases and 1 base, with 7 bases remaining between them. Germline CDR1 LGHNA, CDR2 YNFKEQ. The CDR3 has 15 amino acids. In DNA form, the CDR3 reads TGTGCCAGCAGCCACCCAGGGTCTGGGGCCAACGTCCTGACTTTC. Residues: CASSHPGSGANVLTF.

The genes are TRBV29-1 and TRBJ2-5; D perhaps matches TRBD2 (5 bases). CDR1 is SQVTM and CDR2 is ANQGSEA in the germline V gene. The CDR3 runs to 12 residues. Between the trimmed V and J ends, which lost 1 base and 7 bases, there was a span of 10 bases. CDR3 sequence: CSVEGGSATQYF. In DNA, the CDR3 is TGCAGCGTTGAAGGAGGTAGCGCGACCCAGTACTTC. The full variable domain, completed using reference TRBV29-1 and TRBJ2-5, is SAVISQKPSRDICQRGTSLTIQCQVDSQVTMMFWYRQQPGQSLTLIATANQGSEATYESGFVIDKFPISRPNLTFSTLTVSNMSPEDSSIYLCSVEGGSATQYFGPGTRLLVL.

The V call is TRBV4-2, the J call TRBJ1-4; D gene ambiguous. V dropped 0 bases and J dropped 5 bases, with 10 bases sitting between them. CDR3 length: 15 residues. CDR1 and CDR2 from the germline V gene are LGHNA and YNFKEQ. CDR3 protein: CASSQEGSENEKLFF. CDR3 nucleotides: TGTGCCAGCAGCCAAGAAGGGAGCGAGAATGAAAAACTGTTTTTT.

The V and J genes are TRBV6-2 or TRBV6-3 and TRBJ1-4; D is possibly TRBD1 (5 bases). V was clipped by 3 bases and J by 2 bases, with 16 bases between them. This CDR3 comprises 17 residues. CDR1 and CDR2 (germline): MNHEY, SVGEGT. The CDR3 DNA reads TGTGCCAGCAGTTATTGGGGTACAGGACCCACTAATGAAAAACTGTTTTTT. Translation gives CASSYWGTGPTNEKLFF.

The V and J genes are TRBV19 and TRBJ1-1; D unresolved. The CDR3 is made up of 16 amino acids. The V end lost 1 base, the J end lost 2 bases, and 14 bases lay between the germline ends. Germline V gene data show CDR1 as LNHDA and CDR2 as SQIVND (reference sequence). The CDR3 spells CASSIATSRTNTEAFF. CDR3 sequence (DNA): TGTGCCAGTAGTATAGCCACTAGCAGGACTAACACTGAAGCTTTCTTT. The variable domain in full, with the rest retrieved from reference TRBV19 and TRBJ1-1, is DGGITQSPKYLFRKEGQNVTLSCEQNLNHDAMYWYRQDPGQGLRLIYYSQIVNDFQKGDIAEGYSVSREKKESFPLTVTSAQKNPTAFYLCASSIATSRTNTEAFFGQGTRLTVV.

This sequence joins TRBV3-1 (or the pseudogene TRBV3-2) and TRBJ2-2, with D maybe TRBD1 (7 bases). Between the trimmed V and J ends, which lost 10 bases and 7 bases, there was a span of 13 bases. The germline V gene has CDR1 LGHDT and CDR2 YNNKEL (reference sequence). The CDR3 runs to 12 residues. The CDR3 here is CATQGGGGELFF. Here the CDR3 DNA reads TGTGCCACGCAGGGGGGTGGCGGGGAGCTGTTTTTT.

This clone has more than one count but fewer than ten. The CDR3 here is CASSFWGRDEKLFF. For the CDR3, the DNA is TGTGCCAGCAGCTTTTGGGGGCGGGATGAAAAACTGTTTTTT. The chain joins TRBV5-4 to TRBJ1-4; D may be TRBD1 (6 bases). Trimming took 2 bases from V and 6 from J, leaving 11 bases between them. In germline, CDR1 is SGHNT, CDR2 YYREEE (reference sequence). This CDR3 comprises 14 residues.

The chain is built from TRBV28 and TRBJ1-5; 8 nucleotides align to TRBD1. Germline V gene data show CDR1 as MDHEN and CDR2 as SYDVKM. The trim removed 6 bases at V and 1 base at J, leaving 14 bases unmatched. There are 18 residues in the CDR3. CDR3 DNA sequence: TGTGCCAGCAGCTTCGGACAGGGCGGGTATGGGAGCAATCAGCCCCAGCATTTT. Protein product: CASSFGQGGYGSNQPQHF.

The CDR3 DNA reads as TGTGCCAGAAGCTCGGGACAGGGGATGGATCAGCCCCAGCATTTT. It is translated as CARSSGQGMDQPQHF. The genes are TRBV5-3 and TRBJ1-5, with 10 bases lining up with TRBD1. TRBV5-3 is reported as an ORF; its role is uncertain. After removal of 3 bases from V and 5 bases from J, the junction contained 5 bases not matched to a gene. The CDR3 totals 15 residues.

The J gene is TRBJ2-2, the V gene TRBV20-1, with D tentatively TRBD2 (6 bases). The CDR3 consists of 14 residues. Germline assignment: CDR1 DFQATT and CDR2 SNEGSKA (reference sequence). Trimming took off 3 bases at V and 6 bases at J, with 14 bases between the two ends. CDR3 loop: CSASTLARAGELFF. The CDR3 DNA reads TGCAGTGCTAGTACCCTAGCGCGGGCCGGGGAGCTGTTTTTT.

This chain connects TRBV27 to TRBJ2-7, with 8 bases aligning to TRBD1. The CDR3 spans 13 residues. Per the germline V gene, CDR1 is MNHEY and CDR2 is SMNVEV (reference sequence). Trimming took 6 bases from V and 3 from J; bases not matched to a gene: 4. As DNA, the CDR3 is TGTGCCAGCAGCCGCGGACAGGGCTACGAGCAGTACTTC. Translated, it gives CASSRGQGYEQYF.

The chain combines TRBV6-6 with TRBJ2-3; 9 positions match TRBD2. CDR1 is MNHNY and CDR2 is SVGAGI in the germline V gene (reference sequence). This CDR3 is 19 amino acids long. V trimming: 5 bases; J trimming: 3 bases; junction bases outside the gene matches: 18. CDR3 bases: TGTGCCAGCAGTCCCAGACTAGCGGCGCGTCGGGGGGGGACAGATACGCAGTATTTT. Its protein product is CASSPRLAARRGGTDTQYF.